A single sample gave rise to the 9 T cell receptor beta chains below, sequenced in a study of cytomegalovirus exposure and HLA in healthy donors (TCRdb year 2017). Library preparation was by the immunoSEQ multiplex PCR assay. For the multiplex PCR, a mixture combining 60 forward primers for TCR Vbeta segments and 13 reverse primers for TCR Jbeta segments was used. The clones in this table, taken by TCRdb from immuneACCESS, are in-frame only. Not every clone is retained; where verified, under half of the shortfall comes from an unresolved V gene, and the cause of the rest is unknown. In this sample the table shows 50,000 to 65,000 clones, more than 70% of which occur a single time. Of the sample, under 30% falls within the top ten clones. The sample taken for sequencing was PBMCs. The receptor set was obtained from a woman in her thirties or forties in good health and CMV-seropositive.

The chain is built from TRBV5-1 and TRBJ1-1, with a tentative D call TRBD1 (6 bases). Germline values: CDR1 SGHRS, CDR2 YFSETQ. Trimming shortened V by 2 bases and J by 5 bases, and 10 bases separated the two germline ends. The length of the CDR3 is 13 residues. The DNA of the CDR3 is TGCGCCAGCAGCTTACAGGGCGGGACTGAAGCTTTCTTT. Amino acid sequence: CASSLQGGTEAFF.

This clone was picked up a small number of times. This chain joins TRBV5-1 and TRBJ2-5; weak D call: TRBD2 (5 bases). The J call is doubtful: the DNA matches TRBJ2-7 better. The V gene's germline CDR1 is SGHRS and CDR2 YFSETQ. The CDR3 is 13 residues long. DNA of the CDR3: TGCGCCAGCAGCTTGGTTGGAGGACCCGAGCAGTACTTC. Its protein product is CASSLVGGPEQYF.

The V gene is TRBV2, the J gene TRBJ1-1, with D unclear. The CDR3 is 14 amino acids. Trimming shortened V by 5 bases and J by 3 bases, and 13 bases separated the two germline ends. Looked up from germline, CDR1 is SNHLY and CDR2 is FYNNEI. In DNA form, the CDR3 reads TGTGCCAGCAGTCGGAGCGGGTTAGACACTGAAGCTTTCTTT. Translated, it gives CASSRSGLDTEAFF.

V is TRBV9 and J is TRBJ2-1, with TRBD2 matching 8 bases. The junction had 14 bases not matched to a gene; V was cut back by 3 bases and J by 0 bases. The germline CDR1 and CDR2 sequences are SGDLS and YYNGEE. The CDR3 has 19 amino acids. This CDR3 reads CASSGLGASGSSSYNEQFF. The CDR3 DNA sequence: TGTGCCAGCAGCGGCTTGGGGGCTAGCGGGTCGAGCTCCTACAATGAGCAGTTCTTC.

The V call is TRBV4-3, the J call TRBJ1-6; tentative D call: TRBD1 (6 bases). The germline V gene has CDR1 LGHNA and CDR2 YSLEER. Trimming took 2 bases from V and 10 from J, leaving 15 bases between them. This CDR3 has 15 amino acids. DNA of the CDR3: TGCGCCAGCAGCCAATGGGGGCGGGGGCAATCACCCCTCCACTTT. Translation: CASSQWGRGQSPLHF.

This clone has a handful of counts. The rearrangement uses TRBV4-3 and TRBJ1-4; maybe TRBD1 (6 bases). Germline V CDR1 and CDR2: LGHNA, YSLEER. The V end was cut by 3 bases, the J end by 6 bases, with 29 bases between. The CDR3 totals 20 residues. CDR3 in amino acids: CASSQERGPFPGGLYEKLFF. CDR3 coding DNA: TGCGCCAGCAGCCAGGAGAGGGGTCCGTTTCCCGGGGGGCTTTATGAAAAACTGTTTTTT.

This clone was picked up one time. In DNA form, the CDR3 reads TGTGCCAGCAGTGAACTACCTCAGCAGTATTTT. Translation gives CASSELPQQYF. The chain has TRBV2 and TRBJ2-3; D is undetermined. In germline, CDR1 is SNHLY, CDR2 FYNNEI. V dropped 2 bases and J dropped 11 bases, with 8 bases sitting between them. The CDR3 sequence is 11 residues long.

The CDR3 bases are TGTGCCAGCAGTGGTTTCTTGGGGGCCTCCGAGGACGGTGAAAAACTGTTTTTT. Encoded protein: CASSGFLGASEDGEKLFF. V usage is TRBV6-1 and J usage is TRBJ1-4, with a possible D match to TRBD1 (6 bases). Germline-derived CDR1 and CDR2 are MNHNS and SASEGT. The V end was cut by 4 bases, the J end by 7 bases, with 25 bases between. The CDR3 spans 18 residues.

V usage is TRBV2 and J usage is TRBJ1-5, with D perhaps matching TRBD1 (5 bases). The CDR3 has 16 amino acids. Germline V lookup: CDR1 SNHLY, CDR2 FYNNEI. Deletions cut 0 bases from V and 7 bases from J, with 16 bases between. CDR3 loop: CASSEARAGGEQPQHF. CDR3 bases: TGTGCCAGCAGTGAAGCCCGGGCTGGGGGGGAACAGCCCCAGCATTTT.